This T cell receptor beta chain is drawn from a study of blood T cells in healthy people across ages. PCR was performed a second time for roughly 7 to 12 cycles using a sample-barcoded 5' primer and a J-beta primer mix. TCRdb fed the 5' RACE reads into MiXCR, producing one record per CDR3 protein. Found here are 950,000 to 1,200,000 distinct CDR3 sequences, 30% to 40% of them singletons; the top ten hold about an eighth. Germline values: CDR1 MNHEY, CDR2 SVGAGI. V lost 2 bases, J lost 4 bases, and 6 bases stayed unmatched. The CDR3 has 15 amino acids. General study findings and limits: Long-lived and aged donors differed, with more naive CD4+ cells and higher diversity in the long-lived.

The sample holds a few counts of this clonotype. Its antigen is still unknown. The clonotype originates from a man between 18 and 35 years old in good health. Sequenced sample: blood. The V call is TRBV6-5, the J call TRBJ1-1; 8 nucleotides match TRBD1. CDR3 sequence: CASSYPGTGGTEAFF. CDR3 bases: TGTGCCAGCAGTTACCCTGGGACAGGAGGCACTGAAGCTTTCTTT.